Listed here is a single T cell receptor beta chain. Its antigen is not yet known. The sample holds no much larger clone one base away, and base qualities are not on file. The library was prepared using the immunoSEQ multiplex PCR assay. This is the immuneACCESS table as TCRdb keeps it, with only in-frame sequences that have V and J called. A part of the clones is gone; compared with another copy, unresolved V genes explain less than half, and the rest is unexplained. The sample table contains about 8,000 clones; only one count was recorded for about 74% of them. The ten largest clones represent more than 0.95% of the sample. The data stem from a study of cutaneous CD30+ T cell lymphoproliferative disorder and hepatitis E (dated by TCRdb to the late 2010s). The CDR3 sequence holds 14 residues, the cysteine and phenylalanine included. Only the CDR3 DNA is retained, 42 bases long and in frame from the first base. Trimming costs V 4 bases and J 8 bases, and their ends lie 20 bases apart. CDR1 SQVTM and CDR2 ANQGSEA are derived from the germline V gene.

Sequences were obtained from blood. The rearranged segments are TRBV29-1 and TRBJ1-2, and perhaps TRBD1 as D gene, on 5 matching bases. The receptor was isolated from a human donor with a cutaneous T cell lymphoproliferative disorder associated with hepatitis E virus. The sequenced DNA: TGCAGCGTTGCGGGGCAGGGAGGTTCGGGGGGCTACACCTTC. Its product reads: CSVAGQGGSGGYTF. With the portions outside the CDR3 filled from the reference TRBV29-1 and TRBJ1-2 genes, the complete variable region becomes SAVISQKPSRDICQRGTSLTIQCQVDSQVTMMFWYRQQPGQSLTLIATANQGSEATYESGFVIDKFPISRPNLTFSTLTVSNMSPEDSSIYLCSVAGQGGSGGYTFGSGTRLTVV.